The 22 T cell receptor beta chains given below trace back to one sample, sequenced in a study of blood T cell repertoires in COVID-19. Sequencing was performed with immunoSEQ multiplex PCR; in TCRdb, only in-frame clones are kept and a portion is missing. The sample shows tens of thousands of clones, 80% to 90% of them seen only once. Sequences were obtained from peripheral blood. The origin of the receptors is a man in his fifties with acute or convalescent COVID-19.

This chain connects TRBV13 to TRBJ1-2; TRBD1 is a possible D gene (5 bases). The CDR3 covers 14 residues. Germline V gives CDR1 PRHDT, CDR2 FYEKMQ (reference sequence). Trimming left V 2 bases short and J 4 bases short, with 11 bases between. The CDR3 sequence is CASSLRGAGYGYTF. The CDR3 DNA is TGTGCCAGCAGCTTAAGGGGCGCAGGCTATGGCTACACCTTC.

This chain uses TRBV7-3 with TRBJ2-1; 9 nucleotides line up with TRBD2. Trimming took 2 bases from V and 4 from J; bases not matched to a gene: 3. The CDR3 has 15 residues. Germline V CDR1 and CDR2: SGHTA, FQGTGA. CDR3 nucleotide sequence: TGTGCCAGCAGCTTACGACTAGCGGAGTACAATGAGCAGTTCTTC. It is translated as CASSLRLAEYNEQFF.

CDR3: CASSQNEGLAGGPDTQYF. The CDR3 DNA reads TGTGCCAGCAGCCAAAACGAGGGACTAGCGGGGGGCCCAGATACGCAGTATTTT. The chain joins TRBV3-1 (or the pseudogene TRBV3-2) to TRBJ2-3, with 15 bases fitting TRBD2. There are 18 residues in the CDR3. CDR1 LGHDT and CDR2 YNNKEL come from the germline V gene (reference sequence). J lost 4 bases, V lost 2 bases, and 7 bases had no gene match.

The chain joins TRBV10-2 to TRBJ1-1; 7 nucleotides agree with TRBD1. This CDR3 comprises 14 residues. The germline gives CDR1 WSHSY, CDR2 SAAADI. The V and J ends lost 6 bases and 6 bases, in that order; junction bases with no gene match: 10. Here the CDR3 DNA reads TGCGCCAGCAGCAGGGACAGCAATCCCCCTGAAGCTTTCTTT. It encodes CASSRDSNPPEAFF.

The J gene is TRBJ1-1, the V gene TRBV18; tentatively, D is TRBD1 (5 bases). The CDR3 length is 14 residues. V shed 3 bases and J shed 0 bases, with 8 bases lying between them. The germline CDR1 and CDR2 sequences are KGHSH and LQKENI. Here the CDR3 DNA reads TGTGCCAGCTCACCGGGACTCCTGAACACTGAAGCTTTCTTT. It translates to CASSPGLLNTEAFF. Supplemented by reference TRBV18 and TRBJ1-1, the full variable domain reads NAGVMQNPRHLVRRRGQEARLRCSPMKGHSHVYWYRQLPEEGLKFMVYLQKENIIDESGMPKERFSAEFPKEGPSILRIQQVVRGDSAAYFCASSPGLLNTEAFFGQGTRLTVV.

The chain employs TRBV6-1 and TRBJ2-7; perhaps TRBD2 as D (6 bases). The CDR3 is 16 amino acids. Germline V CDR1 and CDR2: MNHNS, SASEGT. The germline V and J ends were trimmed by 3 bases and 0 bases, with 15 bases remaining between them. CDR3 amino acids: CASSEMGLGGSYEQYV. The CDR3 DNA sequence: TGTGCCAGCAGTGAGATGGGGCTGGGGGGCTCCTACGAGCAGTACGTC.

The rearrangement uses TRBV27 and TRBJ1-2; 7 bases agree with TRBD1. This CDR3 spans 15 amino acids. Per germline, CDR1 MNHEY and CDR2 SMNVEV (reference sequence). V lost 4 bases to trimming and J lost 6 bases; unmatched junction nucleotides: 11. DNA for the CDR3: TGTGCCAGCAGTTCCACTTACAGTACAGGGGATGGCTACACCTTC. This translates into CASSSTYSTGDGYTF.

The chain joins TRBV6-5 to TRBJ1-4; D possibly corresponds to TRBD1 (6 bases). The CDR3 is 16 residues long. V lost 2 bases to trimming and J lost 4 bases, with 14 bases between them. Germline CDR1 reads MNHEY; CDR2 reads SVGAGI. CDR3 sequence: CASSYATGQVNEKLFF. The CDR3 DNA follows: TGTGCCAGCAGTTACGCCACAGGGCAAGTTAATGAAAAACTGTTTTTT.

This clone was recorded once. The chain links TRBV3-1 (or the pseudogene TRBV3-2) to TRBJ2-3, with D possibly matching TRBD1 (6 bases). Trimming stripped 4 bases from V and 3 bases from J, with 20 bases between. The germline CDR1 and CDR2 sequences are LGHDT and YNNKEL (reference sequence). This CDR3 contains 17 residues. The CDR3 sequence: CASSPLQSRGWTDTQYF. In nucleotides, the CDR3 is TGTGCCAGCAGCCCACTACAATCTAGGGGGTGGACAGATACGCAGTATTTT.

This clone was detected a few times. The chain carries TRBV27 and TRBJ2-2; D unresolved. Trimming shortened V by 8 bases and J by 3 bases, and 16 bases separated the two germline ends. The V gene's germline CDR1 is MNHEY and CDR2 SMNVEV (reference sequence). The CDR3 length is 15 residues. The chain's CDR3 is CASRREAAYTGELFF. For the CDR3, the DNA is TGTGCCAGCCGTCGAGAGGCGGCCTACACCGGGGAGCTGTTTTTT.

This clone was counted a single time. The rearrangement links TRBV5-1 to TRBJ2-1, with 7 bases aligning to TRBD2. Germline V gene data show CDR1 as SGHRS and CDR2 as YFSETQ. CDR3 size: 15 residues. The ends lost 1 base at V and 6 bases at J; junction bases unmatched: 7. The CDR3 bases are TGCGCCAGCAGCTTGAGGGCGGGAGCAACCAATGAGCAGTTCTTC. Protein product: CASSLRAGATNEQFF.

The V call is TRBV5-6, the J call TRBJ2-1; D possibly corresponds to TRBD2 (6 bases). Looked up from germline, CDR1 is SGHDT and CDR2 is YYEEEE. The CDR3 length is 15 residues. Trimming took off 1 base at V and 8 bases at J, with 16 bases between the two ends. CDR3 protein: CASSLLTGVDDEQFF. The CDR3 DNA reads as TGTGCCAGCAGCTTGTTAACGGGAGTGGATGATGAGCAGTTCTTC.

The gene calls are TRBV6-1 and TRBJ2-2; D not certain. Germline V CDR1 and CDR2: MNHNS, SASEGT. V lost 1 base and J 4 bases, leaving 16 bases between the germline ends. This CDR3 region has 17 residues. CDR3 amino acids: CASSEVLPGFGTGELFF. CDR3 nucleotides: TGTGCCAGCAGTGAAGTCCTCCCGGGTTTCGGCACCGGGGAGCTGTTTTTT.

V usage is TRBV4-1 and J usage is TRBJ1-1; D remains unclear. CDR1 and CDR2 from the germline V gene are MGHRA and YSYEKL. Trimming removed 0 bases from V and 1 base from J, with 18 bases in between. The CDR3 length is 18 residues. CDR3 protein: CASSQERWAAGQNTEAFF. The CDR3 DNA reads TGCGCCAGCAGCCAAGAACGTTGGGCAGCCGGCCAGAACACTGAAGCTTTCTTT.

The chain combines TRBV24-1 with TRBJ2-1, with no clear D. This CDR3 is built from 13 residues. V shed 10 bases and J shed 0 bases, with 9 bases lying between them. Germline CDR1 and CDR2: KGHDR and SFDVKD. As DNA, the CDR3 is TGTGCCACTGGTCTAAGCTCCTACAATGAGCAGTTCTTC. It translates to CATGLSSYNEQFF.

The rearrangement links TRBV28 to TRBJ1-6, with D maybe TRBD1 (5 bases). The V gene lost 1 base and the J gene lost 10 bases, with 14 bases spanning the gap. The CDR3 is made up of 15 amino acids. Germline V CDR1 and CDR2: MDHEN, SYDVKM. The CDR3 nucleotides read TGTGCCAGCAGTTTATCGGGGGGAAACGGCTCACCCCTCCACTTT. Its protein is CASSLSGGNGSPLHF. Using reference TRBV28 and TRBJ1-6 for the parts outside the CDR3, the full variable domain is DVKVTQSSRYLVKRTGEKVFLECVQDMDHENMFWYRQDPGLGLRLIYFSYDVKMKEKGDIPEGYSVSREKKERFSLILESASTNQTSMYLCASSLSGGNGSPLHFGNGTRLTVT.

V gene TRBV9 combines with J gene TRBJ1-3; TRBD1 might be the D (6 bases). Germline CDR1 and CDR2: SGDLS and YYNGEE. V was trimmed by 3 bases and J by 3 bases, leaving 13 bases between them. The CDR3 has 15 amino acids. CDR3 DNA: TGTGCCAGCAGCGAAAAACAGGGTTATGGAAACACCATATATTTT. This gives the protein CASSEKQGYGNTIYF.

The rearrangement joins TRBV3-1 (or the pseudogene TRBV3-2) to TRBJ2-4, with D maybe TRBD1 (5 bases). This CDR3 has 14 amino acids. Germline V gene data show CDR1 as LGHDT and CDR2 as YNNKEL (reference sequence). The V end lost 4 bases, the J end lost 7 bases, and 14 bases lay between the germline ends. The CDR3 bases are TGTGCCAGCAGCCTCGGACGGGCAGGGAACATTCAGTACTTC. The encoded protein is CASSLGRAGNIQYF.

The chain employs TRBV18 and TRBJ2-2, with 7 bases aligning to TRBD1. This CDR3 contains 16 residues. From germline, CDR1 is KGHSH and CDR2 LQKENI. Unmatched junction bases numbered 7, after V lost 3 bases and J lost 3 bases. The CDR3 DNA reads as TGTGCCAGCTCACCTCGGACAGGCCCTGACACCGGGGAGCTGTTTTTT. Its translation is CASSPRTGPDTGELFF.

This rearrangement joins TRBV7-2 to TRBJ2-5; D unresolved. The V end lost 5 bases, the J end lost 5 bases, and 15 bases lay between the germline ends. The CDR3 spans 14 residues. CDR1 is SGHTA and CDR2 is FQGNSA in the germline V gene. CDR3 sequence: CASSPVPVGETQYF. The CDR3 bases are TGTGCCAGCAGCCCCGTCCCGGTCGGGGAGACCCAGTACTTC.

The chain is built from TRBV6-5 and TRBJ2-1; 7 nucleotides align to TRBD2. From germline, CDR1 is MNHEY and CDR2 SVGAGI. The CDR3 contains 14 residues. V lost 5 bases and J lost 10; bases outside the gene matches: 11. The chain's CDR3 is CASSQSKSSGEQFF. In DNA, the CDR3 is TGTGCCAGCAGTCAAAGTAAATCTAGCGGCGAGCAGTTCTTC.

The V and J genes are TRBV10-3 and TRBJ1-2; tentatively, D is TRBD1 (5 bases). Trimming left V 0 bases short and J 7 bases short, with 15 bases between. Germline assignment: CDR1 ENHRY and CDR2 SYGVKD. CDR3 size: 15 residues. The CDR3 region is CAISESMGGNSGYTF. CDR3 bases: TGTGCCATCAGTGAGTCGATGGGGGGGAATAGTGGCTACACCTTC.